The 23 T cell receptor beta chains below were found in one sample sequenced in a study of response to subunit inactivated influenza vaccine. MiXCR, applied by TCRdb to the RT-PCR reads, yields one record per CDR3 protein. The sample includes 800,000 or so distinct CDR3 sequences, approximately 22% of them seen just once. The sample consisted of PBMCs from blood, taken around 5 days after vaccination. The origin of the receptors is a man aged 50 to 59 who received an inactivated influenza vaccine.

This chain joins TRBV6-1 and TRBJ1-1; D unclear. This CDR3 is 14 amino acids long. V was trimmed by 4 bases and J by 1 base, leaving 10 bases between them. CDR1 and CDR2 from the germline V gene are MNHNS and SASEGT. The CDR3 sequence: CASSAGLSNTEAFF. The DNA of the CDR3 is TGTGCCAGCAGTGCTGGACTCTCGAACACTGAAGCTTTCTTT.

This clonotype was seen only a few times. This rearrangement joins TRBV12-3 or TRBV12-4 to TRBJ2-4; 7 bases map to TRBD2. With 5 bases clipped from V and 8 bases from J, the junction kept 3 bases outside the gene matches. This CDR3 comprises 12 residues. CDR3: CASSTSVHIQYF. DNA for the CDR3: TGTGCCAGCAGTACTAGCGTCCACATTCAGTACTTC.

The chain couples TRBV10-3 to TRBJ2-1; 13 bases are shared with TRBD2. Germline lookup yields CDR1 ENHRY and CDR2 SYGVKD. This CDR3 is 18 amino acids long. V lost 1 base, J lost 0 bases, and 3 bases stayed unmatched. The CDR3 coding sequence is TGTGCCATCAGTGAGTTGACTAGCGGGGGGAGCTCCTACAATGAGCAGTTCTTC. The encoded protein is CAISELTSGGSSYNEQFF.

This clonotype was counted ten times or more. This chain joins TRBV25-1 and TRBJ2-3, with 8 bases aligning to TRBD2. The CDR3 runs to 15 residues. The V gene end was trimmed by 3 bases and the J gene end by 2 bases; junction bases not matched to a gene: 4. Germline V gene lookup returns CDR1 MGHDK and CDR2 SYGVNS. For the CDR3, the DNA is TGTGCCAGCAGTGATTCTAGCGGGTACACAGATACGCAGTATTTT. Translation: CASSDSSGYTDTQYF.

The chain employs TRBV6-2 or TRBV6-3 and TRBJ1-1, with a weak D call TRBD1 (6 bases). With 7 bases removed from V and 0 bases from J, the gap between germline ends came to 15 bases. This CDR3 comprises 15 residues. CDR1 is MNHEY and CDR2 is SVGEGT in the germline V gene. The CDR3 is CASIRPGHLNTEAFF. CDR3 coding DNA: TGTGCCAGCATTAGACCGGGACACCTGAACACTGAAGCTTTCTTT.

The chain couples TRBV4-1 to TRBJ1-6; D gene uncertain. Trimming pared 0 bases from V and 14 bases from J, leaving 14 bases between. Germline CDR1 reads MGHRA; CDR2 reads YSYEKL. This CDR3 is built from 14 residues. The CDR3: CASSQDTRAEALHF. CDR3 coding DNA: TGCGCCAGCAGCCAAGATACTCGAGCTGAGGCCCTCCACTTT.

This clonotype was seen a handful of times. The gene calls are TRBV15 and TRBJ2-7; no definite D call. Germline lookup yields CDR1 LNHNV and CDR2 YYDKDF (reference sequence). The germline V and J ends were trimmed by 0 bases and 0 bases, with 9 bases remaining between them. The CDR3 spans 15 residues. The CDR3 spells CATSREYWGSYEQYF. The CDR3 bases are TGTGCCACCAGCAGAGAATACTGGGGCTCCTACGAGCAGTACTTC. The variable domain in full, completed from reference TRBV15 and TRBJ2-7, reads DAMVIQNPRYQVTQFGKPVTLSCSQTLNHNVMYWYQQKSSQAPKLLFHYYDKDFNNEADTPDNFQSRRPNTSFCFLDIRSPGLGDTAMYLCATSREYWGSYEQYFGPGTRLTVT.

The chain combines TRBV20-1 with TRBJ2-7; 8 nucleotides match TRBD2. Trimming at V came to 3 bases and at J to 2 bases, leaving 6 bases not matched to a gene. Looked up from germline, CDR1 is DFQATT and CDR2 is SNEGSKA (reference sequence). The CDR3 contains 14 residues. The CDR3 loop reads CSARGVAGTYEQYF. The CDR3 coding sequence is TGCAGTGCTAGGGGGGTAGCGGGGACCTACGAGCAGTACTTC.

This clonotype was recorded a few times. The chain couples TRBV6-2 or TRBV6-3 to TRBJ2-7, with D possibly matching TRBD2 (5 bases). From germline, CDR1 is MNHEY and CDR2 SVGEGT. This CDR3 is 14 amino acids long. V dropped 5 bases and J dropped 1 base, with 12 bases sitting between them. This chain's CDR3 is CASSRGPTSYEQYF. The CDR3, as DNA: TGTGCCAGCAGTCGAGGGCCTACGTCCTACGAGCAGTACTTC.

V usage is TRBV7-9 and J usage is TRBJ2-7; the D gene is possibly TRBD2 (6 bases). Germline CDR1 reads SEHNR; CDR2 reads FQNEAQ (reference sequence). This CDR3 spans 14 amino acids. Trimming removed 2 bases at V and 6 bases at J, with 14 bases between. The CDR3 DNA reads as TGTGCCAGCAGCTTACAGGGACTGGGGGGCGAGCAGTACTTC. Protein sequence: CASSLQGLGGEQYF. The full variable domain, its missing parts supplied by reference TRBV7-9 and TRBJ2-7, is DTGVSQNPRHKITKRGQNVTFRCDPISEHNRLYWYRQTLGQGPEFLTYFQNEAQLEKSRLLSDRFSAERPKGSFSTLEIQRTEQGDSAMYLCASSLQGLGGEQYFGPGTRLTVT.

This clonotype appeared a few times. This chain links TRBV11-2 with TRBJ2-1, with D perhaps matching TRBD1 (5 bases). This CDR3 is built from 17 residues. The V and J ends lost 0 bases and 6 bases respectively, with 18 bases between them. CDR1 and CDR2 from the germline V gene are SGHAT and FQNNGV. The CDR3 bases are TGTGCCAGCAGCTTAGAGACAGCTATCTCGATGAGCAATGAGCAGTTCTTC. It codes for CASSLETAISMSNEQFF.

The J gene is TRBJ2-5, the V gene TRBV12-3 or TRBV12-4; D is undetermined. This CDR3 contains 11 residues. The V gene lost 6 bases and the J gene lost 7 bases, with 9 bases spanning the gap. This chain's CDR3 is CASSTIGTQYF. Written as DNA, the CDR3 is TGTGCCAGCAGCACGATCGGGACCCAGTACTTC.

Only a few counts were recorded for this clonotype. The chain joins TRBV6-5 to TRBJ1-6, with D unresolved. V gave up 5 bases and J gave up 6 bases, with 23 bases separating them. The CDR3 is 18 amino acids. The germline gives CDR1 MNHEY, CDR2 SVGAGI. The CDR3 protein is CASSITRRAVSFNSPLHF. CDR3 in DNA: TGTGCCAGCAGTATTACTCGAAGGGCCGTATCTTTTAATTCACCCCTCCACTTT.

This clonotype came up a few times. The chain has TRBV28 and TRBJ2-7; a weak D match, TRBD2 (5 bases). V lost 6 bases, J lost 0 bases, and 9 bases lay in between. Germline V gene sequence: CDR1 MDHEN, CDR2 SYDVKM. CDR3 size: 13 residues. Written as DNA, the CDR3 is TGTGCCAGCAGCGGGGTCCCCTCCTACGAGCAGTACTTC. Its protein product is CASSGVPSYEQYF.

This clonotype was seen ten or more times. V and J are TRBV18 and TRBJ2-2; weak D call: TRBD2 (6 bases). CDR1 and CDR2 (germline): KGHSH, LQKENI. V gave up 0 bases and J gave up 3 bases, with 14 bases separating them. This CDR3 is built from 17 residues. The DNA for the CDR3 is TGTGCCAGCTCACCACCGGGACTCTGGGACGACACCGGGGAGCTGTTTTTT. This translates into CASSPPGLWDDTGELFF.

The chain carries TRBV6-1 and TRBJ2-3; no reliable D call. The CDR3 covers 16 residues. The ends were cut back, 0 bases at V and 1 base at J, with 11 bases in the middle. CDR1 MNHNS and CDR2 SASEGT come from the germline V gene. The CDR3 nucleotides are TGTGCCAGCAGTGAAGCGCATCTTTCCCGCACAGATACGCAGTATTTT. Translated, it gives CASSEAHLSRTDTQYF.

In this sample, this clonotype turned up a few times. CDR3 coding DNA: TGTGCCAGCAATCTCTACAATGAGCAGTTCTTC. Its translation is CASNLYNEQFF. V usage is TRBV5-6 and J usage is TRBJ2-1; D is undetermined. Trimming cost V 6 bases and J 3 bases, with 4 bases left between them. The CDR3 totals 11 residues. Germline V gene lookup returns CDR1 SGHDT and CDR2 YYEEEE.

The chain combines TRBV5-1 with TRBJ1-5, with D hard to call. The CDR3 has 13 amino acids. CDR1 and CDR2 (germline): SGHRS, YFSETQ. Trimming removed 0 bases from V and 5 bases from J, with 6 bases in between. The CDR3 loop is CASSLVYDQPQHF. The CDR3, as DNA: TGCGCCAGCAGCTTGGTATACGATCAGCCCCAGCATTTT.

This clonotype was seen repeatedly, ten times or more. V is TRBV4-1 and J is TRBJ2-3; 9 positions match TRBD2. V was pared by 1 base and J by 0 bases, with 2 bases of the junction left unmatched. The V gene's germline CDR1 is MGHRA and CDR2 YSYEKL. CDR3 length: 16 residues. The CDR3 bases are TGCGCCAGCAGCCAAGTTCTAGCGGGGAGCACAGATACGCAGTATTTT. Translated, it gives CASSQVLAGSTDTQYF.

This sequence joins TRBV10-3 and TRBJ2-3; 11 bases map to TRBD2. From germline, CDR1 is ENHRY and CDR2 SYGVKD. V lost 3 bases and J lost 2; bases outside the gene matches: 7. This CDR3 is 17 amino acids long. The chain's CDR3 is CAISDLLAGGNTDTQYF. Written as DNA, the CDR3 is TGTGCCATCAGTGATCTCCTAGCGGGGGGTAACACAGATACGCAGTATTTT.

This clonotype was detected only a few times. The DNA for the CDR3 is TGTGCCAGCAGCGGACGGACAGGGGGGGAGACCCAGTACTTC. Translation gives CASSGRTGGETQYF. The chain recombines TRBV7-2 with TRBJ2-5, with 10 bases lining up with TRBD1. Germline V gives CDR1 SGHTA, CDR2 FQGNSA. This CDR3 is built from 14 residues. The V and J ends lost 5 bases and 5 bases, in that order; junction bases with no gene match: 5.

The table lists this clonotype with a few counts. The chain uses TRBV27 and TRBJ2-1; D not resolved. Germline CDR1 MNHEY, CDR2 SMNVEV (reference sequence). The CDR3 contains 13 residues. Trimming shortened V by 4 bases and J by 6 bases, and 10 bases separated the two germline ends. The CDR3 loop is CASSWGSLNEQFF. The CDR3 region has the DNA TGTGCCAGCAGTTGGGGTTCCCTCAATGAGCAGTTCTTC.

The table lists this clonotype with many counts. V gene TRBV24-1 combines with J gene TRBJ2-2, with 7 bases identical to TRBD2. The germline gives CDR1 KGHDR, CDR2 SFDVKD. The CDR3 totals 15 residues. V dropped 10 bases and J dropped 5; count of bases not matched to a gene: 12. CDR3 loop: CATSERDGRTGELFF. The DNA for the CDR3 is TGTGCCACGTCGGAGCGGGACGGACGAACCGGGGAGCTGTTTTTT.